These 7 T cell receptor beta chains were all obtained from the same sample, sequenced in a study of blood T cell repertoires in COVID-19 (TCRdb year 2020). To prepare the library, the immunoSEQ multiplex PCR assay was applied. What TCRdb holds here is the immuneACCESS table cut down to in-frame rearrangements. Part of the clones is not present; checked against another copy, under half of the missing clones reflect an unresolved V gene, and the others are unexplained. The sample records over 45,000 clones, about four fifths of which are singletons. The ten largest clones represent 6% to 7.5% of the sample. The sample consisted of peripheral blood. All receptors come from a man aged 55 to 69 with active COVID-19.

V is TRBV7-2 and J is TRBJ2-7; 8 bases align to TRBD1. CDR1 and CDR2 (germline): SGHTA, FQGNSA. V gave up 5 bases and J gave up 4 bases; unmatched junction bases: 10. The CDR3 runs to 15 residues. CDR3: CASSPFSDRVYEQYF. The DNA of the CDR3 is TGTGCCAGCAGCCCATTCTCGGACAGGGTTTACGAGCAGTACTTC.

The chain carries TRBV5-1 and TRBJ2-1; D is unresolved. The length of the CDR3 is 14 residues. CDR1 is SGHRS and CDR2 is YFSETQ in the germline V gene. V lost 4 bases to trimming and J lost 2 bases, with 10 bases between them. CDR3 bases: TGCGCCAGCAGCCTGGCCCTAACCTACAATGAGCAGTTCTTC. Translation gives CASSLALTYNEQFF. Variable domain in full (rest from reference TRBV5-1 and TRBJ2-1): KAGVTQTPRYLIKTRGQQVTLSCSPISGHRSVSWYQQTPGQGLQFLFEYFSETQRNKGNFPGRFSGRQFSNSRSEMNVSTLELGDSALYLCASSLALTYNEQFFGPGTRLTVL.

The chain combines TRBV18 with TRBJ1-2, with TRBD1 matching over 9 bases. The CDR3 runs to 15 residues. Germline V gene data show CDR1 as KGHSH and CDR2 as LQKENI. The trim removed 3 bases at V and 1 base at J, leaving 3 bases unmatched. DNA for the CDR3: TGTGCCAGCTCACCTCGGGACAGGGTTAACTATGGCTACACCTTC. It encodes CASSPRDRVNYGYTF.

This clone appeared a single time. This sequence joins TRBV11-2 and TRBJ1-2; 7 positions match TRBD1. The CDR3 runs 16 residues. From germline, CDR1 is SGHAT and CDR2 FQNNGV. The V segment lost 4 bases and the J segment 6 bases; nucleotides outside the gene matches: 14. The DNA for the CDR3 is TGTGCCAGCAGCTCCGGCCCGTGGACAGGAGTTGATGGCTACACCTTC. It codes for CASSSGPWTGVDGYTF.

This clone was detected once. This chain connects TRBV28 to TRBJ2-7; weak D call: TRBD2 (7 bases). Germline V gene data show CDR1 as MDHEN and CDR2 as SYDVKM. V lost 9 bases and J 3 bases, leaving 18 bases between the germline ends. The CDR3 consists of 14 residues. CDR3 nucleotides: TGTGCCAGTAAAGAGGGGGGGGCTATCTACGAGCAGTACTTC. It yields the protein CASKEGGAIYEQYF.

This clone was detected only a few times. The chain recombines TRBV7-6 with TRBJ2-3; 8 nucleotides align to TRBD2. The length of the CDR3 is 16 residues. V dropped 3 bases and J dropped 1; count of bases not matched to a gene: 6. CDR1 is SGHVS, CDR2 FNYEAQ, per germline. The CDR3: CASSLSKAGGTDTQYF. The CDR3 DNA follows: TGTGCCAGCAGCTTGTCTAAAGCGGGGGGCACAGATACGCAGTATTTT.

This chain links TRBV19 with TRBJ1-3; the D is unclear. CDR3 length: 16 amino acids. The germline V gene has CDR1 LNHDA and CDR2 SQIVND (reference sequence). The germline V and J ends were trimmed by 5 bases and 4 bases, with 18 bases remaining between them. In DNA form, the CDR3 reads TGTGCCAGTAGTCCCGCCGGGTCCTCGCTAGGAAACACCATATATTTT. Residues: CASSPAGSSLGNTIYF.